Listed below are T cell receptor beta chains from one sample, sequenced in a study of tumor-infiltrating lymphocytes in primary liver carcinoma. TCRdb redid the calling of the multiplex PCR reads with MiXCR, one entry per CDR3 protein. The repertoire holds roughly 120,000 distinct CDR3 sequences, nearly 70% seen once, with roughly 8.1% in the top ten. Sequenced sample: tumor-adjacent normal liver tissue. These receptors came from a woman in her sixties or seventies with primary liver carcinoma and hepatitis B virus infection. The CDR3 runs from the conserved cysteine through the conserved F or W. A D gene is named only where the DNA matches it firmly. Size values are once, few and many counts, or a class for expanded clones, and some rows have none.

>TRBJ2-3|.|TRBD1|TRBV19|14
TGTGCCAGTACGACTGGACAGGGCACAGATACGAAGTATTTT
CASTTGQGTDTKYF
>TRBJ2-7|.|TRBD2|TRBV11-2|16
TGTGCTAGTAGCTACGGCGGGAGGACCTCGGGAAGCGACCAGTACTTC
CASSYGGRTSGSDQYF
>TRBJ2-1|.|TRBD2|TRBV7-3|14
TGTGCCAGCAGCTTAGTTGGCGGGAGCGATGAGCAGTTCTTC
CASSLVGGSDEQFF
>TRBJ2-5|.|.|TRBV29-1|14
TGCAGCGTCGCGACAGGGATGGGGGGGGAGACCCCGTACTTC
CSVATGMGGETPYF
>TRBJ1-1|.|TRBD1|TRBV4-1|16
TGCGCCAGCAGCCAAGATAGGGACAGTTGGGGCACTGAAGCTTTCTTT
CASSQDRDSWGTEAFF
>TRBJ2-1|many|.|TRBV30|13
TGTGCCTGGAGTGTAGGAGGGCCTAGGGAGCAGTTCTTC
CAWSVGGPREQFF
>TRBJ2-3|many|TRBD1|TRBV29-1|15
TGCAGCGTTGAGGGGACAGGGGGCGCAGCAGATACGCAGTATTTT
CSVEGTGGAADTQYF
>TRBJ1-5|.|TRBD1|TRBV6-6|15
TGTGCCAGCAATCCTACAGGGGTTAGCAATCAGCCCCAACATTTT
CASNPTGVSNQPQHF
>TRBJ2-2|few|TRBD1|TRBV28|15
TGTGCCAGCAGTTTATGGACAGGGTCCACCGGGGAGCTGTTTTTT
CASSLWTGSTGELFF
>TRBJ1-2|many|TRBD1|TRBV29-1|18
TGCAGCGTGGGCCAAAGGGACAGGGTTAAACTTTTTAACTATGGCTACACCTTC
CSVGQRDRVKLFNYGYTF
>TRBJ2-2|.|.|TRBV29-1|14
TGCGGCGTTGGGGGGACTGATAACACCTGGGAGCTGTTTTTT
CGVGGTDNTWELFF
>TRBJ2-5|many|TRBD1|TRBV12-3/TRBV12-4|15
TGTGCCAGCAGTTTTTCCACAGGGGGCGCGGAGACCCAGTACTTC
CASSFSTGGAETQYF
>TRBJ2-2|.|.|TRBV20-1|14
TGCAGTGCTAGAGTCGGCGGGAACACCGGGGAGCTGTTTTTT
CSARVGGNTGELFF
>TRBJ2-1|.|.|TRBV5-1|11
TGCGCCAACAGCCTACTCAATGAGCAATTCTTC
CANSLLNEQFF
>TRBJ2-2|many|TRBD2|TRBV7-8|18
TGTGCCAGCAGCTTACGGGGGCTAGCGGGAGGGCTCGGCGGGGAGCTGTTTTTT
CASSLRGLAGGLGGELFF
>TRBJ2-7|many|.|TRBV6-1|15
TGTGCCAGCAGTGAAGGTCCCAGGGTAAGCTACGAGCAGTACTTC
CASSEGPRVSYEQYF
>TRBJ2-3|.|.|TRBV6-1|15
TGTGCCAGCAGAGAGAAGGGGACCAGCACAGATACGCAGTATTTT
CASREKGTSTDTQYF
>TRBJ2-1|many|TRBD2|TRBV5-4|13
TGTGCCAGCAGCAGACTAGCGGGAGAGGGGCAGTTCTTC
CASSRLAGEGQFF
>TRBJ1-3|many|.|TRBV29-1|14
TGCAGCGCCGGAGGAGGGTCCACTGGAAACACCATATATTTT
CSAGGGSTGNTIYF
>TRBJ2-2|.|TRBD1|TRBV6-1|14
TGTGCCACTGGGACAGGGATAGACACCGGGGAGCTGTTTTTT
CATGTGIDTGELFF
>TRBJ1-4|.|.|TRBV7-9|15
TGTGTCAGCAGCTTTTACTCTTCGACTTATGAAAAACTGTTTTTT
CVSSFYSSTYEKLFF
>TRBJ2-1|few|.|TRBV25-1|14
TGTGCCAGCAGTGAGCCGGGACCTGGCGATGAGCAGTTCTTC
CASSEPGPGDEQFF
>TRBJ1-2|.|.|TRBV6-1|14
TGTGCCAGCAACCAGGACTTTGCTAACTATAGCTGCACCTTC
CASNQDFANYSCTF